This T cell receptor beta chain was observed in a study of blood T cell repertoires in COVID-19. Data came from immunoSEQ multiplex PCR; TCRdb stores just in-frame clones and leaves some out. The data hold under 150,000 clones, with roughly 90% observed a single time. This CDR3 has 13 residues. The V end was cut by 5 bases, the J end by 7 bases, with 14 bases between. The sequencing sample was made of peripheral blood. The V and J genes are TRBV12-3 or TRBV12-4 and TRBJ1-2; TRBD1 is a possible D gene (6 bases). The clonotype comes from a man aged 55 to 70 with COVID-19, enrolled during active disease. The CDR3 here is CASSRQQGGGYTF. The CDR3 DNA reads TGTGCCAGCAGTCGGCAACAGGGTGGTGGCTACACCTTC.